This T cell receptor beta chain was sequenced in a study of blood T cell repertoires in COVID-19. Study overall: Some COVID-19 samples were acute and others convalescent; all came from the United States, Italy and Spain. Nucleic acid was either cDNA or gDNA, and it came from T cells, B-cell-depleted T cells, or PBMCs.

The V segment lost 6 bases and the J segment 3 bases; nucleotides outside the gene matches: 6. The germline CDR1 and CDR2 sequences are SGDLS and YYNGEE. The CDR3 covers 16 residues. Generated by immunoSEQ multiplex PCR, the TCRdb table keeps only in-frame clones and is missing some. The repertoire holds tens of thousands of clones, more than 70% seen once, with 22% in the top ten. The rearrangement links TRBV9 to TRBJ1-6, with 10 positions matching TRBD1. The clonotype originates from an elderly woman in a cohort sampled during active or convalescent COVID-19. The sample taken for sequencing was peripheral blood. The CDR3: CASNRQGAGYNSPLHF. CDR3 nucleotides: TGTGCCAGCAACAGACAGGGGGCCGGCTATAATTCACCCCTCCACTTT.